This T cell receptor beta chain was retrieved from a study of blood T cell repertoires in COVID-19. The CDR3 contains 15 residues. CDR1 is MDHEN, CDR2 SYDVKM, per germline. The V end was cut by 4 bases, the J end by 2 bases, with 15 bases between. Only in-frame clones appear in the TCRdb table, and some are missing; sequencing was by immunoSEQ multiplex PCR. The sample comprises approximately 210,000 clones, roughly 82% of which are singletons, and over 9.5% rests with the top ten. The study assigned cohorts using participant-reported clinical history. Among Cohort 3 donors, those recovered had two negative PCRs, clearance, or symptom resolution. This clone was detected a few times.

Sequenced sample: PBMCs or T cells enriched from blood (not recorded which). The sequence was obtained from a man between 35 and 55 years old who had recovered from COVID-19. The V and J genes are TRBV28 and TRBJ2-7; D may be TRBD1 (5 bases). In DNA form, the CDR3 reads TGTGCCAGCAGTTCCACAGGCTTCTCGGCCTACGAGCAGTACTTC. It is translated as CASSSTGFSAYEQYF.